This passage covers 5 T cell receptor beta chains from one sample sequenced in a study of cytomegalovirus exposure and HLA in healthy donors. Use of 60 Vbeta and 13 Jbeta primers characterized the PCR. Profiling relied on immunoSEQ multiplex PCR, and the TCRdb table lists in-frame clones only, not all of them. The sample has about 190,000 clones, more than 75% seen once. Sequenced: PBMCs. Receptors were obtained from a woman between 45 and 60 years old in good health and CMV-seronegative.

The chain employs TRBV4-3 and TRBJ1-1, with 8 bases aligning to TRBD1. This CDR3 spans 14 amino acids. V was clipped by 6 bases and J by 4 bases; unmatched bases: 7. Germline V gene lookup returns CDR1 LGHNA and CDR2 YSLEER. The CDR3 nucleotides are TGCGCCAGCAGTCAACAGGGGGTAGGCACTGAAGCTTTCTTT. It codes for CASSQQGVGTEAFF.

J is TRBJ2-1 and V is TRBV29-1; 10 bases fit TRBD2. In germline, CDR1 is SQVTM, CDR2 ANQGSEA. The CDR3 runs 13 residues. After removal of 4 bases from V and 3 bases from J, the junction contained 0 bases not matched to a gene. As DNA, the CDR3 is TGCAGCGTTGGGACTAGCGGCTACAATGAGCAGTTCTTC. Encoded protein: CSVGTSGYNEQFF.

The chain carries TRBV29-1 and TRBJ2-1, with a possible D match to TRBD1 (6 bases). Trimming pared 7 bases from V and 3 bases from J, leaving 16 bases between. Germline lookup yields CDR1 SQVTM and CDR2 ANQGSEA. CDR3 length: 14 residues. The CDR3 DNA follows: TGCAGCGCCAGGGTACAGGGTCTCTACAATGAGCAGTTCTTC. Encoded protein: CSARVQGLYNEQFF.

CDR3 coding DNA: TGTGCCAGTAGTATGGGCAGGAACCAAGAGACCCAGTACTTC. Translated: CASSMGRNQETQYF. The rearrangement links TRBV19 to TRBJ2-5, with D uncertain. The germline V and J ends were trimmed by 3 bases and 0 bases, with 8 bases remaining between them. Germline CDR1 LNHDA, CDR2 SQIVND (reference sequence). The CDR3 spans 14 residues.

The chain joins TRBV7-2 to TRBJ1-1; no clear D gene. The V gene lost 5 bases and the J gene lost 1 base, with 17 bases spanning the gap. The CDR3 contains 16 residues. Germline assignment: CDR1 SGHTA and CDR2 FQGNSA. DNA of the CDR3: TGTGCCAGCAGCCCAAATTCCGCGGTTCCGAACACTGAAGCTTTCTTT. Its translation is CASSPNSAVPNTEAFF.